These 2 T cell receptor beta chains came from one sample sequenced in a study of tumor-infiltrating lymphocytes in localized non-small cell lung cancer. The repertoire was sequenced with immunoSEQ multiplex PCR; TCRdb's copy has only in-frame clones and lacks some. The sample has over 5,000 clones, roughly 74% seen once; the top ten hold approximately 30%. What was sequenced was lung tumor tissue. The receptors stem from a human donor with non-small cell lung cancer.

This clone was seen more than once but under ten times. The V call is TRBV6-1, the J call TRBJ1-1; perhaps TRBD1 as D (6 bases). Germline V gene data show CDR1 as MNHNS and CDR2 as SASEGT. The CDR3 has 13 residues. The V end lost 4 bases, the J end lost 2 bases, and 8 bases lay between the germline ends. The CDR3, as DNA: TGTGCCAGCAGTGCACAGGGAAACACTGAAGCTTTCTTT. This translates into CASSAQGNTEAFF.

The genes are TRBV5-1 and TRBJ2-7, with TRBD2 matching over 7 bases. This CDR3 spans 15 amino acids. V trimming: 0 bases; J trimming: 6 bases; junction bases outside the gene matches: 9. Germline V gene lookup returns CDR1 SGHRS and CDR2 YFSETQ. CDR3 in amino acids: CASSLAGGRLREQYF. In DNA, the CDR3 is TGCGCCAGCAGCTTGGCGGGAGGTCGGCTACGCGAGCAGTACTTC.